This T cell receptor beta chain came from a study of OX40 agonist ivuxolimab in advanced cancers. Whole-study context: Previous treatment with anti-PD-1, anti-PD-L1 or anti-CTLA-4 therapy was allowed; over 35% had received some.

Measured with immunoSEQ multiplex PCR; TCRdb has only the in-frame clones, and not every one. The sample holds over 80,000 clones, more than 75% seen once. The CDR3 covers 15 residues. Between the trimmed V and J ends, which lost 1 base and 5 bases, there was a span of 12 bases. The germline gives CDR1 LGHNA, CDR2 YSLEER. This chain uses TRBV4-3 with TRBJ1-5; TRBD1 might be the D (6 bases). Sequences were derived from CD4+ or CD8+ T cells sorted from blood, sampled in a trial of the OX40 agonist ivuxolimab. This TCR came from an adult with an advanced solid tumor such as melanoma, head and neck, liver or kidney cancer. CDR3 sequence: CASSQARGGDQPQHF. The CDR3 coding sequence is TGCGCCAGCAGCCAAGCTAGGGGGGGCGATCAGCCCCAGCATTTT.